These 24 T cell receptor beta chains were all obtained from the same sample, sequenced in a study of brain T cells in children with intractable seizures. Generated by immunoSEQ multiplex PCR, the TCRdb table keeps only in-frame clones and is missing some. The sample lists about 340,000 clones, over 85% occurring once. The time point denotes: blood from clinic visit 5 months post-surgery; TSC patient then seizure free. Specimen: peripheral blood, collected roughly 5 months after surgery. These receptors originate from a boy under three years old with tuberous sclerosis and intractable seizures.

This chain connects TRBV7-2 to TRBJ2-3, with D possibly matching TRBD2 (5 bases). The CDR3 consists of 15 residues. The V gene lost 6 bases and the J gene lost 6 bases, with 19 bases spanning the gap. CDR1 is SGHTA and CDR2 is FQGNSA in the germline V gene. The CDR3 DNA reads TGTGCCAGCAGATCCTGGGGAGAAGCGTTGGATACGCAGTATTTT. Protein sequence: CASRSWGEALDTQYF. The variable domain in full, with the rest retrieved from reference TRBV7-2 and TRBJ2-3, is GAGVSQSPSNKVTEKGKDVELRCDPISGHTALYWYRQSLGQGLEFLIYFQGNSAPDKSGLPSDRFSAERTGGSVSTLTIQRTQQEDSAVYLCASRSWGEALDTQYFGPGTRLTVL.

The J gene is TRBJ2-7, the V gene TRBV7-9; 10 positions match TRBD2. V was clipped by 3 bases and J by 0 bases; unmatched bases: 2. Germline-derived CDR1 and CDR2 are SEHNR and FQNEAQ (reference sequence). This CDR3 has 15 residues. The CDR3: CASSFGTSDSYEQYF. For the CDR3, the DNA is TGTGCCAGCAGCTTCGGGACTAGCGACTCCTACGAGCAGTACTTC.

This chain links TRBV28 with TRBJ2-3; 11 nucleotides line up with TRBD2. The germline gives CDR1 MDHEN, CDR2 SYDVKM. V trimming: 3 bases; J trimming: 7 bases; junction bases outside the gene matches: 9. The CDR3 is 16 residues long. The CDR3 nucleotides are TGTGCCAGCAGTTTTAGCGGACTAGCGGGCATGTATACGCAGTATTTT. It yields the protein CASSFSGLAGMYTQYF.

The CDR3 loop is CASSPLRLPGDTEAFF. Here the CDR3 DNA reads TGTGCCAGCAGCCCGCTTCGGCTCCCCGGCGACACTGAAGCTTTCTTT. The rearrangement uses TRBV7-6 and TRBJ1-1; D not certain. This CDR3 spans 16 amino acids. V was pared by 5 bases and J by 3 bases, with 19 bases between. Per germline, CDR1 SGHVS and CDR2 FNYEAQ.

This sequence joins TRBV5-1 and TRBJ2-5; TRBD2 matches 8 bases. Germline assignment: CDR1 SGHRS and CDR2 YFSETQ. This CDR3 region has 13 residues. V trimming: 4 bases; J trimming: 4 bases; junction bases outside the gene matches: 3. CDR3 sequence (DNA): TGCGCCAGCAGCCCGGGACTAGGAGAGACCCAGTACTTC. It is translated as CASSPGLGETQYF.

The rearrangement joins TRBV15 to TRBJ2-5; 11 nucleotides align to TRBD2. With 6 bases clipped from V and 2 bases from J, the junction kept 11 bases outside the gene matches. Germline V gives CDR1 LNHNV, CDR2 YYDKDF (reference sequence). CDR3 length equals 17 residues. CDR3 sequence reads: CATSLTGTSGLQETQYF. CDR3 DNA: TGTGCCACCAGTCTGACCGGGACTAGCGGCCTTCAAGAGACCCAGTACTTC.

This clone was counted between two and nine times. The chain carries TRBV19 and TRBJ1-2, with a weak D call TRBD1 (6 bases). Germline values: CDR1 LNHDA, CDR2 SQIVND (reference sequence). V was trimmed by 0 bases and J by 4 bases, leaving 15 bases between them. The CDR3 is 16 residues long. The CDR3 protein is CASSIDLWSRGYGYTF. DNA of the CDR3: TGTGCCAGTAGTATAGATCTATGGAGCAGGGGCTATGGCTACACCTTC.

V usage is TRBV4-1 and J usage is TRBJ2-7; 7 bases match TRBD2. The CDR3 is made up of 18 amino acids. V gave up 0 bases and J gave up 5 bases; unmatched junction bases: 16. CDR1 and CDR2 from the germline V gene are MGHRA and YSYEKL. The CDR3, as DNA: TGCGCCAGCAGCCAAGACCCAGAACGGCGGGGGAGGGTCCACGAGCAGTACTTC. It specifies CASSQDPERRGRVHEQYF.

The chain employs TRBV10-1 and TRBJ2-1; D gene ambiguous. V was clipped by 6 bases and J by 0 bases, with 15 bases between them. CDR1 WNHNN and CDR2 SYGVQD come from the germline V gene (reference sequence). This CDR3 spans 16 amino acids. For the CDR3, the DNA is TGCGCCAGCAGCTCAGGACGGTCGAGCTCCTACAATGAGCAGTTCTTC. It translates to CASSSGRSSSYNEQFF.

This clone was observed a few times. CDR3 protein: CASSITRYSGNTIYF. CDR3 coding DNA: TGTGCCAGTAGTATTACACGGTACTCTGGAAACACCATATATTTT. This chain joins TRBV19 and TRBJ1-3; D gene ambiguous. The germline V and J ends were trimmed by 3 bases and 0 bases, with 9 bases remaining between them. The CDR3 is 15 residues long. Germline V lookup: CDR1 LNHDA, CDR2 SQIVND (reference sequence). Drawing the rest from reference TRBV19 and TRBJ1-3, the complete variable domain is DGGITQSPKYLFRKEGQNVTLSCEQNLNHDAMYWYRQDPGQGLRLIYYSQIVNDFQKGDIAEGYSVSREKKESFPLTVTSAQKNPTAFYLCASSITRYSGNTIYFGEGSWLTVV.

The chain uses TRBV6-5 and TRBJ2-3; D possibly corresponds to TRBD1 (6 bases). This CDR3 spans 16 amino acids. CDR1 MNHEY and CDR2 SVGAGI come from the germline V gene. The V and J ends lost 0 bases and 3 bases respectively, with 13 bases between them. The CDR3 sequence: CASSYSKDRMTDTQYF. The CDR3 DNA sequence: TGTGCCAGCAGTTACTCGAAGGACAGAATGACAGATACGCAGTATTTT.

This chain joins TRBV4-1 and TRBJ2-1, with D possibly TRBD2 on 5 matching bases. Germline CDR1 is MGHRA and CDR2 is YSYEKL. Trimming stripped 4 bases from V and 0 bases from J, with 10 bases between. The CDR3 totals 15 residues. The CDR3 loop reads CASSPGTSSYNEQFF. The CDR3 DNA reads as TGCGCCAGCAGCCCAGGTACTAGCTCCTACAATGAGCAGTTCTTC.

The J gene is TRBJ1-6, the V gene TRBV5-3; no clear D. TRBV5-3 belongs to the ORF category, with a function that is uncertain. Trimming took 0 bases from V and 1 from J, leaving 17 bases between them. CDR3 size: 19 residues. In DNA, the CDR3 is TGTGCCAGAAGCTTGGCCAATCGGTGGGCAAGGTCCTATAATTCACCCCTCCACTTT. Translated, it gives CARSLANRWARSYNSPLHF.

This chain connects TRBV2 to TRBJ1-5; the D gene is possibly TRBD1 (6 bases). Trimming stripped 1 base from V and 4 bases from J, with 8 bases between. The length of the CDR3 is 14 residues. CDR1 is SNHLY and CDR2 is FYNNEI in the germline V gene. For the CDR3, the DNA is TGTGCCAGCAGTGAAGGAACAGGGAATCAGCCCCAGCATTTT. This sequence encodes CASSEGTGNQPQHF. The variable domain in full, with the rest retrieved from reference TRBV2 and TRBJ1-5, is EPEVTQTPSHQVTQMGQEVILRCVPISNHLYFYWYRQILGQKVEFLVSFYNNEISEKSEIFDDQFSVERPDGSNFTLKIRSTKLEDSAMYFCASSEGTGNQPQHFGDGTRLSIL.

V gene TRBV19 combines with J gene TRBJ1-1; 7 bases agree with TRBD1. The V gene end was trimmed by 8 bases and the J gene end by 4 bases; junction bases not matched to a gene: 22. Germline V gives CDR1 LNHDA, CDR2 SQIVND (reference sequence). The CDR3 runs 18 residues. In nucleotides, the CDR3 is TGTGCCAGTCCTTATCGGGGGCTACAGGGGATCGACCCCACTGAAGCTTTCTTT. Translating it yields CASPYRGLQGIDPTEAFF.

The chain uses TRBV10-2 and TRBJ1-2, with D possibly being TRBD1 (6 bases). The CDR3 spans 15 residues. V shed 6 bases and J shed 8 bases, with 22 bases lying between them. Germline CDR1 reads WSHSY; CDR2 reads SAAADI. Here the CDR3 reads CASRETRDTERGYTF. In DNA, the CDR3 is TGCGCCAGCAGAGAAACTAGGGACACGGAGCGCGGCTACACCTTC.

The chain combines TRBV19 with TRBJ2-1, with D unclear. The V end lost 5 bases, the J end lost 0 bases, and 14 bases lay between the germline ends. Germline V gene lookup returns CDR1 LNHDA and CDR2 SQIVND (reference sequence). The CDR3 runs to 16 residues. Here the CDR3 DNA reads TGTGCCAGTAGTCCCTTCCCTGCTAGCTCCTACAATGAGCAGTTCTTC. Protein: CASSPFPASSYNEQFF.

V is TRBV11-2 and J is TRBJ2-7; 8 bases match TRBD1. J was trimmed by 2 bases and V by 5 bases; bases with no gene match: 14. CDR1 is SGHAT, CDR2 FQNNGV, per germline. This CDR3 comprises 17 residues. For the CDR3, the DNA is TGTGCCAGCAGCCGCGGGTCAGGGGGCGAGACCCCCTACGAGCAGTACTTC. Translation: CASSRGSGGETPYEQYF.

CDR3 DNA: TGTGCCAGCAGCTTAGGTAGCGGCTCCTACAATGAGCAGTTCTTC. Protein product: CASSLGSGSYNEQFF. V is TRBV7-8 and J is TRBJ2-1; maybe TRBD2 (6 bases). CDR3 length: 15 residues. V was pared by 1 base and J by 0 bases, with 7 bases between. CDR1 and CDR2 (germline): SGHVS, FQNEAQ. The complete variable domain, with remaining parts taken from reference TRBV7-8 and TRBJ2-1, reads GAGVSQSPRYKVAKRGQDVALRCDPISGHVSLFWYQQALGQGPEFLTYFQNEAQLDKSGLPSDRFFAERPEGSVSTLKIQRTQQEDSAVYLCASSLGSGSYNEQFFGPGTRLTVL.

The count of this clone is one. The rearrangement uses TRBV15 and TRBJ2-1; TRBD2 agrees at 16 bases. Germline assignment: CDR1 LNHNV and CDR2 YYDKDF (reference sequence). The CDR3 covers 15 residues. V shed 8 bases, J shed 7 bases, and the junction held 5 bases outside the gene matches. DNA of the CDR3: TGTGCCACCGGACCGGGACTAGCGGGAGGGAATGAGCAGTTCTTC. Translating it yields CATGPGLAGGNEQFF.

The V and J genes are TRBV24-1 and TRBJ2-3, with 10 bases identical to TRBD1. J was trimmed by 1 base and V by 9 bases; bases with no gene match: 0. The CDR3 is 13 residues long. The V gene's germline CDR1 is KGHDR and CDR2 SFDVKD. Here the CDR3 reads CATGTGGTDTQYF. Here the CDR3 DNA reads TGTGCCACCGGGACAGGGGGCACAGATACGCAGTATTTT.

The chain combines TRBV21-1 with TRBJ2-7. TRBV21-1 is annotated as a pseudogene. This CDR3 is built from 12 residues. CDR3 sequence reads: CASSKEAYEQYF. CDR3 coding DNA: TGTGCCAGCAGCAAAGAGGCCTACGAGCAGTACTTC.

The V and J genes are TRBV3-1 (or the pseudogene TRBV3-2) and TRBJ1-5; 9 bases map to TRBD1. Losses at the gene ends were 5 bases for V and 6 bases for J; bases not matched to a gene: 5. This CDR3 has 14 amino acids. Germline CDR1 and CDR2: LGHDT and YNNKEL (reference sequence). CDR3 nucleotide sequence: TGTGCCAGCAGCTTGGGACAGGGAGGTCAGCCCCAGCATTTT. Translated, it gives CASSLGQGGQPQHF.

The chain carries TRBV7-9 and TRBJ1-2, with 8 bases identical to TRBD1. Germline values: CDR1 SEHNR, CDR2 FQNEAQ (reference sequence). J was trimmed by 5 bases and V by 5 bases; bases with no gene match: 1. CDR3 length equals 12 residues. DNA for the CDR3: TGTGCCAGCAGCCGACAGGGGTATGGCTACACCTTC. Protein: CASSRQGYGYTF.